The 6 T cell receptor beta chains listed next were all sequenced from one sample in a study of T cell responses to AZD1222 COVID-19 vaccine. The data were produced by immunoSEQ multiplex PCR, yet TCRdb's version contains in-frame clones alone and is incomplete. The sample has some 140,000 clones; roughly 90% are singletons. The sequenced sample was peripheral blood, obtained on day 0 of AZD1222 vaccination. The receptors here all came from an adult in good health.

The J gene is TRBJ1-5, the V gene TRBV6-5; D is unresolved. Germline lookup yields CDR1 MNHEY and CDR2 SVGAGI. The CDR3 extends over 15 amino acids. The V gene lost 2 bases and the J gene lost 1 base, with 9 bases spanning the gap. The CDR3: CASSYRVGSNQPQHF. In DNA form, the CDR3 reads TGTGCCAGCAGTTACAGGGTCGGAAGCAATCAGCCCCAGCATTTT.

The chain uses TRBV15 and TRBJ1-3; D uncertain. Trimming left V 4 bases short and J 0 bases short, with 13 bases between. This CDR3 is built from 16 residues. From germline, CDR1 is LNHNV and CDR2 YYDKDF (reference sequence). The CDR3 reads CATSTPATLSGNTIYF. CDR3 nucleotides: TGTGCCACCAGCACCCCGGCCACGCTCTCTGGAAACACCATATATTTT. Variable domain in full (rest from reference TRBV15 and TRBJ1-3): DAMVIQNPRYQVTQFGKPVTLSCSQTLNHNVMYWYQQKSSQAPKLLFHYYDKDFNNEADTPDNFQSRRPNTSFCFLDIRSPGLGDTAMYLCATSTPATLSGNTIYFGEGSWLTVV.

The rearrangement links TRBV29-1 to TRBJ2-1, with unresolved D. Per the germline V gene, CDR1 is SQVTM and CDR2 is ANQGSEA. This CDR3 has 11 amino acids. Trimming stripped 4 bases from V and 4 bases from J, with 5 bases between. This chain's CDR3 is CSVGSYNEQFF. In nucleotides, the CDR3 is TGCAGCGTTGGGAGTTACAATGAGCAGTTCTTC.

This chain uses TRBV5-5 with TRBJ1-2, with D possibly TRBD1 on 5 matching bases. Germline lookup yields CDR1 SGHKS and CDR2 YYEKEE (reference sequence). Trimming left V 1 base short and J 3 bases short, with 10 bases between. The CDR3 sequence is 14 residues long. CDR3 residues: CASSLMTDYYGYTF. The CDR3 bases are TGTGCCAGCAGCTTGATGACAGACTACTATGGCTACACCTTC.

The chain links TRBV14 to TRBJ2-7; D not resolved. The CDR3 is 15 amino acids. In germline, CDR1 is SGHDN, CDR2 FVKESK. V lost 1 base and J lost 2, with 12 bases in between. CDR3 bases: TGTGCCAGCAGCCAAGTTCGGGCCGTAACCTACGAGCAGTACTTC. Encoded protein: CASSQVRAVTYEQYF.

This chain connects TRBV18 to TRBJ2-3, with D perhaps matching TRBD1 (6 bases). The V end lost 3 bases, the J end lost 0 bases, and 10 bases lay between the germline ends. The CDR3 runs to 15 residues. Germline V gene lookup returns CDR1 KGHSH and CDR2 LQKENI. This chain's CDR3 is CASSPLQGSTDTQYF. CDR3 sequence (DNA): TGTGCCAGCTCACCCCTACAGGGTAGCACAGATACGCAGTATTTT.